The present T cell receptor beta chain was sequenced within a study of beta chain features in type 1 diabetes. Sorting based on CD45RO/CCR7/CD25/CD127/CD95/CD27 separated CD4+ naive, central memory, regulatory and stem cell-like memory cells. Reverse transcribing all isolated RNA meant expressed TCRB transcripts were sequenced. Clones were sequenced by immunoSEQ multiplex PCR, and TCRdb holds only the in-frame ones, with some missing. The sample gives roughly 400,000 clones, around 9.6% of which show up once; less than 0.65% is in the top ten. J gave up 14 bases and V 7 bases, and 9 bases lay outside the gene matches. The germline V gene encodes CDR1 MNHEY and CDR2 SVGAGI. There are 13 residues in the CDR3. This clone has more than one count but fewer than ten. Its antigen is still unknown. Notes on the study in general: Shorter TCRB CDR3s, moderately but significantly so, were found in Type 1 diabetes patients in all four CD4+ subsets. It was not settled here whether HLA type affects TCRB rearrangement.

This chain links TRBV6-5 with TRBJ2-1; 12 nucleotides align to TRBD1. The clonotype was recovered from a man aged 25 to 40 with type 1 diabetes. The sequenced material came from central memory CD4+ T cells from blood. Here the CDR3 reads CASKIGTGGLEFF. Written as DNA, the CDR3 is TGTGCCAGCAAAATAGGGACAGGGGGCTTGGAGTTCTTC.